The 23 T cell receptor beta chains below all came from one sample that was sequenced in a study of blood T cell repertoires in COVID-19. Sequencing was performed with immunoSEQ multiplex PCR; in TCRdb, only in-frame clones are kept and a portion is missing. Counted here are about 150,000 clones, roughly 81% occurring once; the ten biggest clones make up more than 7%. The sample taken for sequencing was peripheral blood. Receptors were obtained from a human donor with acute or convalescent COVID-19. The donor label of this sample is uncertain.

The chain employs TRBV19 and TRBJ2-1; 9 positions agree with TRBD2. Trimming at V came to 4 bases and at J to 7 bases, leaving 8 bases not matched to a gene. The CDR3 extends over 15 amino acids. The V gene's germline CDR1 is LNHDA and CDR2 SQIVND (reference sequence). CDR3 protein: CASSSLAGAGNEQFF. The CDR3 DNA reads TGTGCCAGTAGTAGTTTAGCGGGGGCGGGGAATGAGCAGTTCTTC.

The chain recombines TRBV27 with TRBJ1-1, with 7 bases that match TRBD1. Germline loops: CDR1 MNHEY, CDR2 SMNVEV (reference sequence). The CDR3 spans 13 residues. V was pared by 3 bases and J by 5 bases, with 3 bases of the junction left unmatched. The CDR3 bases are TGTGCCAGCAGTTTGGACAGGTATACTGAAGCTTTCTTT. Its protein is CASSLDRYTEAFF.

The rearrangement uses TRBV11-2 and TRBJ2-3; TRBD1 agrees at 9 bases. Germline lookup yields CDR1 SGHAT and CDR2 FQNNGV. The V segment lost 4 bases and the J segment 3 bases; nucleotides outside the gene matches: 2. The CDR3 runs 14 residues. CDR3: CASSWGQGTDTQYF. The CDR3 bases are TGTGCCAGCAGCTGGGGACAGGGAACAGATACGCAGTATTTT.

The chain is built from TRBV9 and TRBJ2-7; 8 bases line up with TRBD2. The CDR3 has 15 amino acids. Germline-derived CDR1 and CDR2 are SGDLS and YYNGEE. V shed 10 bases, J shed 1 base, and the junction held 13 bases outside the gene matches. The CDR3: CALLKAGGLSYEQYV. The DNA of the CDR3 is TGTGCCCTTCTTAAGGCGGGGGGCCTGTCCTACGAGCAGTACGTC.

This chain links TRBV6-1 with TRBJ1-4; 9 bases match TRBD1. Looked up from germline, CDR1 is MNHNS and CDR2 is SASEGT. V lost 4 bases to trimming and J lost 8 bases; unmatched junction nucleotides: 11. The CDR3 runs to 16 residues. CDR3 loop: CASSAFSGQGREKLFF. The CDR3 region has the DNA TGTGCCAGCAGTGCCTTTTCTGGACAGGGGAGGGAAAAACTGTTTTTT.

This clone was recorded only once. The chain uses TRBV19 and TRBJ1-2, with 7 bases that match TRBD1. Germline V CDR1 and CDR2: LNHDA, SQIVND (reference sequence). V lost 5 bases, J lost 8 bases, and 8 bases stayed unmatched. The CDR3 sequence is 13 residues long. In DNA, the CDR3 is TGTGCCAGTAGTGCCCACAGGGGAGTGGGCTACACCTTC. Its protein product is CASSAHRGVGYTF.

The chain uses TRBV19 and TRBJ1-2, with unresolved D. The germline CDR1 and CDR2 sequences are LNHDA and SQIVND (reference sequence). V lost 4 bases and J lost 1, with 13 bases in between. This CDR3 is 15 amino acids long. DNA of the CDR3: TGTGCCAGTAGTAGGATGAGTGGGAGTAACTATGGCTACACCTTC. This codes for CASSRMSGSNYGYTF. Drawing the rest from reference TRBV19 and TRBJ1-2, the complete variable domain is DGGITQSPKYLFRKEGQNVTLSCEQNLNHDAMYWYRQDPGQGLRLIYYSQIVNDFQKGDIAEGYSVSREKKESFPLTVTSAQKNPTAFYLCASSRMSGSNYGYTFGSGTRLTVV.

This clone was counted between two and nine times. This chain joins TRBV6-1 and TRBJ1-1, with 9 bases that match TRBD1. Per the germline V gene, CDR1 is MNHNS and CDR2 is SASEGT. This CDR3 contains 14 residues. The V segment lost 2 bases and the J segment 6 bases; nucleotides outside the gene matches: 4. This CDR3 reads CASSEWTGEPEAFF. CDR3 DNA: TGTGCCAGCAGTGAATGGACAGGGGAACCTGAAGCTTTCTTT.

The V call is TRBV9, the J call TRBJ1-1; weak D call: TRBD1 (6 bases). From germline, CDR1 is SGDLS and CDR2 YYNGEE. The CDR3 is 16 amino acids. V lost 0 bases, J lost 3 bases, and 15 bases lay in between. DNA for the CDR3: TGTGCCAGCAGCGTAGAGGACAGCCCGAGGTACACTGAAGCTTTCTTT. It encodes CASSVEDSPRYTEAFF.

The genes are TRBV19 and TRBJ2-3, with TRBD1 matching over 10 bases. The CDR3 covers 16 residues. Germline V CDR1 and CDR2: LNHDA, SQIVND (reference sequence). V was pared by 7 bases and J by 10 bases, with 17 bases of the junction left unmatched. DNA for the CDR3: TGTGCCAGTACCTCCGTCGGGGGACAGGGGATAAAGTCGCAGTATTTT. It specifies CASTSVGGQGIKSQYF.

J is TRBJ2-1 and V is TRBV5-1, with 7 nucleotides matching TRBD2. The ends lost 0 bases at V and 1 base at J; junction bases unmatched: 4. The CDR3 covers 16 residues. Germline V gene lookup returns CDR1 SGHRS and CDR2 YFSETQ. The chain's CDR3 is CASSLAGGGSYNEQFF. Here the CDR3 DNA reads TGCGCCAGCAGCTTGGCGGGCGGGGGATCCTACAATGAGCAGTTCTTC.

At least ten counts were recorded for this clone. The chain recombines TRBV5-8 with TRBJ2-5; TRBD1 might be the D (5 bases). The CDR3 runs 12 residues. Germline V gene sequence: CDR1 SGHTS, CDR2 YDEGEE. Trimming shortened V by 1 base and J by 13 bases, and 14 bases separated the two germline ends. The CDR3 nucleotides read TGTGCCAGCAGCTTGATCGGGCAGGGAAGGTACTTC. Translation gives CASSLIGQGRYF.

This chain connects TRBV7-9 to TRBJ2-7; no clear D. CDR3 length: 14 residues. In germline, CDR1 is SEHNR, CDR2 FQNEAQ (reference sequence). V was trimmed by 5 bases and J by 0 bases, leaving 11 bases between them. In nucleotides, the CDR3 is TGTGCCAGCAGCGATAGCTGGAGCTCCTACGAGCAGTACTTC. Protein product: CASSDSWSSYEQYF.

V is TRBV3-1 (or the pseudogene TRBV3-2) and J is TRBJ2-3; 8 positions agree with TRBD2. Germline V gene lookup returns CDR1 LGHDT and CDR2 YNNKEL (reference sequence). This CDR3 has 16 amino acids. The ends lost 4 bases at V and 5 bases at J; junction bases unmatched: 11. The DNA of the CDR3 is TGTGCCAGCAGCCGGACCATTCGGGGGGGGGAAGATACGCAGTATTTT. Protein: CASSRTIRGGEDTQYF.

This clone was counted between two and nine times. The rearrangement joins TRBV27 to TRBJ2-2, with 7 positions matching TRBD2. This CDR3 region has 15 residues. Germline loops: CDR1 MNHEY, CDR2 SMNVEV (reference sequence). The junction had 2 bases not matched to a gene; V was cut back by 0 bases and J by 4 bases. The CDR3 DNA reads as TGTGCCAGCAGTTTATCGTCGGGGGGCACCGGGGAGCTGTTTTTT. This encodes CASSLSSGGTGELFF.

This chain uses TRBV9 with TRBJ1-1; possibly TRBD1 for D (5 bases). With 0 bases removed from V and 4 bases from J, the gap between germline ends came to 7 bases. Germline V lookup: CDR1 SGDLS, CDR2 YYNGEE. The CDR3 has 13 amino acids. For the CDR3, the DNA is TGTGCCAGCAGCGTAGAAGGGGTCACTGAAGCTTTCTTT. This codes for CASSVEGVTEAFF.

Here the CDR3 reads CASSPGTVGTDTQYF. For the CDR3, the DNA is TGTGCCAGCAGTCCTGGGACAGTGGGCACAGATACGCAGTATTTT. The chain joins TRBV6-5 to TRBJ2-3, with 7 bases fitting TRBD1. Germline V CDR1 and CDR2: MNHEY, SVGAGI. The CDR3 totals 15 residues. V trimming: 5 bases; J trimming: 1 base; junction bases outside the gene matches: 6.

The CDR3 nucleotides read TGTGCCAGCAGCTTAGGCGGCCAGCCGAGGGGAAACACCATATATTTT. Residues: CASSLGGQPRGNTIYF. The genes are TRBV13 and TRBJ1-3; D gene uncertain. CDR3 length equals 16 residues. Looked up from germline, CDR1 is PRHDT and CDR2 is FYEKMQ (reference sequence). V was pared by 0 bases and J by 4 bases, with 13 bases between.

This clone showed up just once. The chain carries TRBV4-1 and TRBJ1-5, with 7 bases that match TRBD1. Unmatched junction bases numbered 10, after V lost 5 bases and J lost 6 bases. The CDR3 has 15 amino acids. Per the germline V gene, CDR1 is MGHRA and CDR2 is YSYEKL. The CDR3 loop reads CASSVYTGDSQPQHF. The CDR3 nucleotides read TGCGCCAGCAGCGTATATACAGGGGACAGTCAGCCCCAGCATTTT.

This clone came up once. The rearrangement uses TRBV5-5 and TRBJ2-7; D may be TRBD1 (6 bases). Germline CDR1 reads SGHKS; CDR2 reads YYEKEE (reference sequence). Trimming took 3 bases from V and 4 from J, leaving 17 bases between them. The CDR3 loop spans 15 amino acids. In DNA form, the CDR3 reads TGTGCCAGCAGCTCCTCCCTAGCTCAGGGGTACGAGCAGTACGTC. Translated: CASSSSLAQGYEQYV.

The rearrangement joins TRBV3-1 (or the pseudogene TRBV3-2) to TRBJ1-1, with 7 bases lining up with TRBD1. This CDR3 has 14 residues. CDR1 LGHDT and CDR2 YNNKEL come from the germline V gene (reference sequence). V lost 5 bases and J lost 5; bases outside the gene matches: 8. In DNA, the CDR3 is TGTGCCAGCAGCACCGGACAGGTTGGAACTGAAGCTTTCTTT. It codes for CASSTGQVGTEAFF.

This clone was found a few times. The V and J genes are TRBV30 and TRBJ2-7; TRBD2 agrees at 9 bases. Germline CDR1 reads GTSNPN; CDR2 reads SVGIG (reference sequence). V lost 8 bases, J lost 7 bases, and 18 bases stayed unmatched. The CDR3 runs to 15 residues. Written as DNA, the CDR3 is TGTGCCCCCCGGGTGTGGCGGGGGGGCTTAGGGGAGCAGTACGTC. Residues: CAPRVWRGGLGEQYV.

Only one count was recorded for this clone. The V and J genes are TRBV5-1 and TRBJ2-1; 7 nucleotides agree with TRBD1. J was trimmed by 8 bases and V by 3 bases; bases with no gene match: 11. Germline CDR1 is SGHRS and CDR2 is YFSETQ. The CDR3 runs 15 residues. This chain's CDR3 is CASSSGQVLSDEQFF. Written as DNA, the CDR3 is TGCGCCAGCAGCTCCGGACAGGTCCTGAGTGATGAGCAGTTCTTC.